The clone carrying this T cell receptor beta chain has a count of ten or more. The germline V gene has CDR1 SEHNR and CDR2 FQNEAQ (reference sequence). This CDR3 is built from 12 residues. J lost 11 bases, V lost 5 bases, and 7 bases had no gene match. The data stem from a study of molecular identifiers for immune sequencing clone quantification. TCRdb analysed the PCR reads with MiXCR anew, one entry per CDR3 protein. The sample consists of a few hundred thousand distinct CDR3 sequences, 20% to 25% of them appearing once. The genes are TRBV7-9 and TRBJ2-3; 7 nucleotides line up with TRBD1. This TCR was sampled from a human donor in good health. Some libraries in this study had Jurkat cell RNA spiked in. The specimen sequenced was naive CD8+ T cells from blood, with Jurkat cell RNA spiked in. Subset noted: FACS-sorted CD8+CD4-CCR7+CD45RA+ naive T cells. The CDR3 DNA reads TGTGCCAGCAGCCAAAGACAGGGAGAGCAGTATTTT. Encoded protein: CASSQRQGEQYF.